This entry is about one T cell receptor beta chain. Its antigen is not known. The junction does not match germline at one end; this may be a read error. TCRdb ran MiXCR on the 5' RACE reads and lists one entry per CDR3 protein. The sample holds some 410,000 distinct CDR3 sequences, under 25% seen once. The CDR3 consists of 12 residues. The germline V gene has CDR1 KGHDR and CDR2 SFDVKD. This entry belongs to a study of T-cell memory formation after mild COVID-19. Findings of the study overall: That cross-reactive memory joined was suggested by some responding clones appearing in pre-infection memory.

Material for sequencing was PBMCs or a T cell subset sorted from them (not recorded which). The sequence derives from an adult woman who had mild COVID-19 (a few samples of this study predate the infection). Cell type and time point are not known. V gene TRBV24-1 combines with J gene TRBJ2-1; 7 nucleotides line up with TRBD1. DNA of the CDR3: TGTGCCACCAGTGATATTCCGGGACAGATAACCTTC. It codes for CATSDIPGQITF.